This T cell receptor beta chain is drawn from a study of T-cell reconstitution after alpha-beta-depleted transplantation in children. The V and J ends lost 1 base and 5 bases, in that order; junction bases with no gene match: 5. Per the germline V gene, CDR1 is LGHDT and CDR2 is YNNKEL (reference sequence). This CDR3 has 15 residues. Preparation of the TCRbeta library involved a method that used unique molecular identifiers. TCRdb reprocessed the PCR reads with MiXCR, giving one entry per CDR3 protein. The sample lists roughly 100,000 distinct CDR3 sequences, approximately 6% occurring once. Study observations and caveats: From newly produced T cells came most of the T-cell counts and diversity one year after transplant. Surviving recipient T cells and thymic progenitors underlay high day-60 TCRbeta diversity in some patients. Approximately two months post-transplant, alpha-beta T cells reportedly originated from several hundred expanded graft clones.

This clonotype was counted between two and nine times. As yet, its antigen is unknown. Material: PBMCs, mostly from graft donor cells, obtained 60 days after TCRalphabeta/CD19-depleted stem cell transplant. The J gene is TRBJ2-7, the V gene TRBV3-1; 10 nucleotides match TRBD2. This clonotype was obtained from a female patient aged 2-15 years who had a stem cell transplant for Fanconi anemia, so the T cells may come from the graft donor. The CDR3 loop is CASSQAFLAGDEQYF. The CDR3 nucleotides read TGTGCCAGCAGCCAAGCCTTTCTAGCGGGAGACGAGCAGTACTTC.